This section outlines one TCR beta chain sequence together with its context. Its antigen is unknown. CDR1 is ENHRY and CDR2 is SYGVKD in the germline V gene. The CDR3 is 15 amino acids. Trimming pared 0 bases from V and 3 bases from J, leaving 11 bases between. This table comes from immunoSEQ multiplex PCR, and its TCRdb copy is limited to in-frame clones, with some not included. Among 300,000 to 350,000 clones listed, 75% to 90% were seen once. The sample belongs to a study of Ad26.COV2.S vaccination and SARS-CoV-2 variants. Study details: In the COV1001 trial, the donor was in the Ad26.COV2.S arm. Intramuscular Ad26.COV2.S doses were given once or twice, 56 days apart.

The treatment denotes: 15 to 20 received Ad26.COV2.S at low or high dose, single or two shots; several received placebo; per-sample allocation not given. Sampling happened 63 days after the first vaccine or placebo injection. Vaccine was an Ad26 vector expressing Wuhan-strain SARS-CoV-2 spike. General observations from the study: Individuals receiving vaccine had higher spike-specific TCR breadth than placebo recipients did.

The input for sequencing was peripheral blood, taken in a trial of Ad26.COV2.S vaccine versus placebo. The genes are TRBV10-3 and TRBJ1-1; D may be TRBD1 (5 bases). This clonotype originated in a person between 18 and 65 years old who received the Ad26.COV2.S COVID-19 vaccine or a placebo. CDR3 bases: TGTGCCATCAGTGAGTCGGGGCAATCGGACACTGAAGCTTTCTTT. Its protein product is CAISESGQSDTEAFF.